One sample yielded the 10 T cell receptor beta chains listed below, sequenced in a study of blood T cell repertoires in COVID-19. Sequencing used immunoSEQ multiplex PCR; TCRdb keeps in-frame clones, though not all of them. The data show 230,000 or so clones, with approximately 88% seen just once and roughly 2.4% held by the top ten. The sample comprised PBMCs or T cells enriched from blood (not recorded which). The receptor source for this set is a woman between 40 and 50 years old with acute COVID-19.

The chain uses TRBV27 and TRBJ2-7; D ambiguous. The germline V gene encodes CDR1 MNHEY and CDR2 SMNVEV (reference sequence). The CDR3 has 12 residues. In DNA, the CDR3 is TGTGCCAGCCCCCTTACTGCCTATGAGCAGTACGTC. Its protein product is CASPLTAYEQYV.

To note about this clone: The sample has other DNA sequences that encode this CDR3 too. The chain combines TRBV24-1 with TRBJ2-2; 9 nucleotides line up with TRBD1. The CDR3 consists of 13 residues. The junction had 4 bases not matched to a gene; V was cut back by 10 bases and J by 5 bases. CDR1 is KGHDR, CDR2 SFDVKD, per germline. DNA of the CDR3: TGTGCCACACAGGGGGCTGGAACCGGGGAGCTGTTTTTT. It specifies CATQGAGTGELFF.

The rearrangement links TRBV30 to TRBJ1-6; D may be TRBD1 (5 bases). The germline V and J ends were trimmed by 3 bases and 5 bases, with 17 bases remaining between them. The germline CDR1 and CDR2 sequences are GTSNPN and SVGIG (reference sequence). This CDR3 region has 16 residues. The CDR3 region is CAWRKPGGINNSPLHF. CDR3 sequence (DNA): TGTGCCTGGAGAAAGCCGGGGGGGATCAATAATTCACCCCTCCACTTT.

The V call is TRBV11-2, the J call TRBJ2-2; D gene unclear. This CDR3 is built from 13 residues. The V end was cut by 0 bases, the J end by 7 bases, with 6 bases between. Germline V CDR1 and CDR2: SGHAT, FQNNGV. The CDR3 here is CASSLDRVGELFF. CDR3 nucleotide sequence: TGTGCCAGCAGCTTAGATCGCGTCGGGGAGCTGTTTTTT.

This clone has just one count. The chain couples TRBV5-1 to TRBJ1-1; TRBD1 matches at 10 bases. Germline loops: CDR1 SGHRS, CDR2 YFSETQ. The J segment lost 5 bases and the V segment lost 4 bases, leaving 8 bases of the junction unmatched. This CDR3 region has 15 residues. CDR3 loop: CASSNRQGAKTEAFF. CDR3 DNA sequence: TGCGCCAGCAGCAACCGACAGGGGGCGAAAACTGAAGCTTTCTTT.

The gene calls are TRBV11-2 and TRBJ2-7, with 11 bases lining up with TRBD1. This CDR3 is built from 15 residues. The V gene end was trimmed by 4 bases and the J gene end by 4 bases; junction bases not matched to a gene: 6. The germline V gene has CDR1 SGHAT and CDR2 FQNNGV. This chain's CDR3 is CASSSPGQGAYEQYF. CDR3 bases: TGTGCCAGCAGCTCCCCCGGACAGGGGGCTTACGAGCAGTACTTC.

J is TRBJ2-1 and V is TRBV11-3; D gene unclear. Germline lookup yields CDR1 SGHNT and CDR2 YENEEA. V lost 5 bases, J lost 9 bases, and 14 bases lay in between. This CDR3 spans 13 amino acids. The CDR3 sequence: CASSEWLRGEQFF. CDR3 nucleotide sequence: TGTGCCAGCAGCGAGTGGTTGAGAGGTGAGCAGTTCTTC.

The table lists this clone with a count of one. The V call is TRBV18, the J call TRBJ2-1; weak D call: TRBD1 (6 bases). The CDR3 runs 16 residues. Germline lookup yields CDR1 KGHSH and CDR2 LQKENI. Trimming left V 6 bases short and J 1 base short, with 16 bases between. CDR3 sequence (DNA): TGTGCCAGCTCCCCGAACAGGGCCTCTTCCTACAATGAGCAGTTCTTC. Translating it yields CASSPNRASSYNEQFF.

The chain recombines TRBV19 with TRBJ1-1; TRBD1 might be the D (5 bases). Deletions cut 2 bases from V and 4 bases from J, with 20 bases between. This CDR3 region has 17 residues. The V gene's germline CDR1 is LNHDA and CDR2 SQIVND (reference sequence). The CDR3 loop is CASSIREGLAMATEAFF. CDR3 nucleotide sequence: TGTGCCAGTAGTATAAGGGAGGGGCTGGCCATGGCCACTGAAGCTTTCTTT.

CDR3 bases: TGTGCCAGCAGAGCCTTGAAGACCCAGTACTTC. Encoded protein: CASRALKTQYF. The chain has TRBV7-2 and TRBJ2-5; D not certain. The CDR3 is made up of 11 amino acids. The V end lost 6 bases, the J end lost 6 bases, and 8 bases lay between the germline ends. Germline loops: CDR1 SGHTA, CDR2 FQGNSA. The full variable domain, completed using reference TRBV7-2 and TRBJ2-5, is GAGVSQSPSNKVTEKGKDVELRCDPISGHTALYWYRQSLGQGLEFLIYFQGNSAPDKSGLPSDRFSAERTGGSVSTLTIQRTQQEDSAVYLCASRALKTQYFGPGTRLLVL.